Sequencing of this T cell receptor beta chain was carried out in a study of PD-1 blockade in classical Hodgkin lymphoma (dated by TCRdb to the early 2020s). Some background on the complete study: Nivolumab dosing was 3 mg/kg intravenously every 2 weeks, continuing until either disease progression or unacceptable toxicity. A peripheral blood immune signature of response to PD-1 blockade in classical Hodgkin lymphoma was defined using TCR beta sequencing and CyTOF. Overall study outcomes, separate from this receptor: Baseline TCR diversity was reported to be lower in newly diagnosed patients than in healthy donors and to be lower still in relapsed/refractory patients. A significant rise by C4D1 was seen in CD4+ but not CD8+ TCR diversity (p=0.0027 vs p=0.16), with the rise being most apparent in complete responders (p=0.02). The study was limited to a single clinical trial cohort, and causes of repertoire differences, possibly disease activity or prior therapy, remained undefined. Diversity was lower in patients who began nivolumab less than 1 year after ASCT, so these patients were left out of later analyses to avoid confounding by immune reconstitution. Trial patients achieving complete response had baseline diversity similar to newly diagnosed patients, whereas partial responders and progressors had significantly lower diversity.

What this sample's time point label stands for: cycle 4 day 1 (C4D1), after 6 weeks of nivolumab. Every trial patient had relapsed after autologous stem cell transplantation, and cohorts A, B and C differed in prior brentuximab vedotin exposure. The trial cohort comprised a few dozen patients with relapsed/refractory classical Hodgkin lymphoma whose best overall responses were complete response, partial response or progressive disease. Single-agent nivolumab was administered to trial patients in the multi-cohort phase II CheckMate 205 trial. Best overall response was determined by an independent review committee according to the 2007 International Working Group response criteria. Trial PBMCs were collected immediately before nivolumab initiation (C1D1) and during therapy at cycle 2 day 1 and cycle 4 day 1. After peripheral blood was drawn into 8 mL Vacutainer Cell Preparation Tubes, PBMCs were isolated by centrifugation and then cryopreserved.

Genomic DNA was extracted with the Qiagen DNeasy kit from unsorted PBMCs and from negatively selected CD4+ and CD8+ fractions. Using primers that anneal to V and J segments, immunoSEQ multiplex PCR amplified the TCR beta CDR3 regions. A synthetic immune receptor repertoire was used to minimize amplification bias, and remaining bias was computationally removed after sequencing. In the original analysis: Repertoire diversity was quantified as the Shannon entropy index using custom Python scripts. The unsorted, CD4+ and CD8+ repertoires were each analyzed separately, with the exception of combined analyses, where CD4+ and CD8+ sequences were merged in silico. A clone was considered expanded if an increase in frequency of at least 2-fold after treatment relative to C1D1 was found, and a pseudocount of 0.5 was applied to clones undetected at baseline. Singleton clones were defined as clones with 0 or 1 copy at C1D1, and non-singleton clones were defined as clones with 2 or more copies. Clones expanded in unsorted samples were annotated as CD4+, CD8+ or unknown by matching protein sequences in sorted samples from the same patient. Wilcoxon tests on paired samples were used to test changes in diversity from C1D1 to C4D1. As stored in TCRdb, this immuneACCESS dataset retains in-frame rearrangements with V and J assigned. A fraction of the clones does not appear; measured against another copy, unresolved V genes explain less than half of the discrepancy, and the remainder lacks a known reason. From that table come the V and J calls and clone size; the DNA was used to work out D and trimming. The sample table lists about 64,000 clones, 91% of them with a count of one. 9% to 12% of the sample lies in the top ten.

On this clone itself: Its recognized antigen is unknown. No per-base quality is available; no much larger clone lies one base away.

Reading the germline V gene gives CDR1 SQVTM and CDR2 ANQGSEA. From its cysteine to its phenylalanine, the CDR3 spans 15 amino acids. Only the CDR3 portion is preserved as DNA: 45 bases, with reading frame beginning at the first base. From V the trimming removes 5 bases and from J it removes 4 bases, while the gene matches leave 6 bases of the junction unaccounted for. The sample consisted of peripheral blood mononuclear cells (PBMCs), taken before the fourth cycle of nivolumab. The sequence came from a human donor with classical Hodgkin lymphoma. The V and J genes are TRBV29-1 and TRBJ2-5, with 14 bases aligning to TRBD2. The nucleotide sequence reads as follows: TGCAGCGTTTGGACTAGCGGGGGGTCAGGAGAGACCCAGTACTTC. Its protein is CSVWTSGGSGETQYF.